These T cell receptor beta chains were read from a single sample in a study of shared clonotypes between healthy human individuals. Sequenced by immunoSEQ multiplex PCR; TCRdb stores in-frame clones only, minus some. The sample lists roughly 2,000,000 clones, approximately 95% occurring once. Sequenced sample: naive CD8+ T cells sorted from blood. The receptors shown here come from a man younger than 30 in good health. Each CDR3 is given with its conserved first and last residue. Fields, in order: CDR3 protein, V gene, clone size, J gene, D gene. A D gene is named only where the DNA matches it firmly. Not every row has a clone size; where given, it reads once, few, many or a size class.

CDR3 protein: CASSLWGLIGSTDTQYF
V gene: TRBV27
clone size: -
J gene: TRBJ2-3
D gene: -

CDR3 protein: CASSPGQGVYGYTF
V gene: TRBV5-1
clone size: -
J gene: TRBJ1-2
D gene: TRBD1

CDR3 protein: CASSPPGGVEQFF
V gene: TRBV9
clone size: -
J gene: TRBJ2-1
D gene: -

CDR3 protein: CAISEGQGDEQYF
V gene: TRBV10-3
clone size: once
J gene: TRBJ2-7
D gene: TRBD1

CDR3 protein: CASSPWTRESSGNTIYF
V gene: TRBV5-8
clone size: once
J gene: TRBJ1-3
D gene: -

CDR3 protein: CASSPLTSTDTQYF
V gene: TRBV14
clone size: -
J gene: TRBJ2-3
D gene: -

CDR3 protein: CASSLGLNYEQYF
V gene: TRBV9
clone size: -
J gene: TRBJ2-7
D gene: -

CDR3 protein: CASSFGSSYEQYF
V gene: TRBV11-2
clone size: few
J gene: TRBJ2-7
D gene: -

CDR3 protein: CSASHREGNTEAFF
V gene: TRBV29-1
clone size: once
J gene: TRBJ1-1
D gene: -

CDR3 protein: CSARETGYTF
V gene: TRBV20-1
clone size: -
J gene: TRBJ1-2
D gene: -

CDR3 protein: CSVPRQGNYGYTF
V gene: TRBV29-1
clone size: once
J gene: TRBJ1-2
D gene: TRBD1

CDR3 protein: CASSEGGVYEQYF
V gene: TRBV2
clone size: -
J gene: TRBJ2-7
D gene: -

CDR3 protein: CASSSSGGTEAFF
V gene: TRBV13
clone size: -
J gene: TRBJ1-1
D gene: -

CDR3 protein: CASSPARGETDTQYF
V gene: TRBV18
clone size: once
J gene: TRBJ2-3
D gene: -

CDR3 protein: CARSLTGLTSMNTEAFF
V gene: TRBV5-3
clone size: -
J gene: TRBJ1-1
D gene: -

CDR3 protein: CASSPVAEVALHQETQYF
V gene: TRBV4-2
clone size: -
J gene: TRBJ2-5
D gene: -

CDR3 protein: CASPSSGQSDYNSPLHF
V gene: TRBV5-8
clone size: -
J gene: TRBJ1-6
D gene: -

CDR3 protein: CALGGTNEQFF
V gene: TRBV7-8
clone size: -
J gene: TRBJ2-1
D gene: -

CDR3 protein: CASSLYPYEQYF
V gene: TRBV11-1
clone size: -
J gene: TRBJ2-7
D gene: -

CDR3 protein: CASSMTRGGFYNEQFF
V gene: TRBV7-9
clone size: -
J gene: TRBJ2-1
D gene: TRBD2

CDR3 protein: CASSDGVSSYEQYF
V gene: TRBV6-1
clone size: -
J gene: TRBJ2-7
D gene: -

CDR3 protein: CASSQKASPSYEQYF
V gene: TRBV4-1
clone size: -
J gene: TRBJ2-7
D gene: -

CDR3 protein: CASSQPAGTGSYEQYF
V gene: TRBV4-1
clone size: -
J gene: TRBJ2-7
D gene: TRBD1

CDR3 protein: CASSDPRDNSYEQYF
V gene: TRBV10-2
clone size: -
J gene: TRBJ2-7
D gene: -

CDR3 protein: CASSSKAHDKDYGYTF
V gene: TRBV21-1
clone size: few
J gene: TRBJ1-2
D gene: -

CDR3 protein: CASRLTRDSYEQYF
V gene: TRBV27
clone size: -
J gene: TRBJ2-7
D gene: -

CDR3 protein: CASSPGVQVSNEQFF
V gene: TRBV7-6
clone size: -
J gene: TRBJ2-1
D gene: -

CDR3 protein: CASSYSEGVEAFF
V gene: TRBV6-5
clone size: -
J gene: TRBJ1-1
D gene: -

CDR3 protein: CASSGTGTVYEQYF
V gene: TRBV5-6
clone size: -
J gene: TRBJ2-7
D gene: -

CDR3 protein: CASSLSDRAWEQYF
V gene: TRBV5-1
clone size: once
J gene: TRBJ2-7
D gene: TRBD1

CDR3 protein: CASSFRGQGVNEQFF
V gene: TRBV11-3
clone size: -
J gene: TRBJ2-1
D gene: TRBD1

CDR3 protein: CAWSVGQGANEQYF
V gene: TRBV30
clone size: -
J gene: TRBJ2-7
D gene: TRBD1

CDR3 protein: CASSLASGRVDEQFF
V gene: TRBV7-9
clone size: once
J gene: TRBJ2-1
D gene: TRBD2

CDR3 protein: CASSPGSSGAEAFF
V gene: TRBV18
clone size: -
J gene: TRBJ1-1
D gene: -

CDR3 protein: CASSEPTRAAKNIQYF
V gene: TRBV2
clone size: -
J gene: TRBJ2-4
D gene: -

CDR3 protein: CASGLVLGGELFF
V gene: TRBV12-5
clone size: -
J gene: TRBJ2-2
D gene: -

CDR3 protein: CASSSGTGLNTEAFF
V gene: TRBV11-2
clone size: -
J gene: TRBJ1-1
D gene: TRBD1

CDR3 protein: CASRTSFGTQYF
V gene: TRBV7-9
clone size: -
J gene: TRBJ2-5
D gene: TRBD2

CDR3 protein: CASSLSVGGFNEQFF
V gene: TRBV11-2
clone size: -
J gene: TRBJ2-1
D gene: -

CDR3 protein: CASSLRGQETQYF
V gene: TRBV13
clone size: -
J gene: TRBJ2-5
D gene: -

CDR3 protein: CASSPYQETQYF
V gene: TRBV2
clone size: -
J gene: TRBJ2-5
D gene: -

CDR3 protein: CASSQAGTLTGELFF
V gene: TRBV4-3
clone size: once
J gene: TRBJ2-2
D gene: -

CDR3 protein: CASSLSPMGLAEAFF
V gene: TRBV7-9
clone size: few
J gene: TRBJ1-1
D gene: -

CDR3 protein: CASTSLRGGVYEQYF
V gene: TRBV11-2
clone size: -
J gene: TRBJ2-7
D gene: TRBD2

CDR3 protein: CASSLVIRERFDEQFF
V gene: TRBV7-8
clone size: -
J gene: TRBJ2-1
D gene: -

CDR3 protein: CASSQVVEGYNEQFF
V gene: TRBV4-3
clone size: once
J gene: TRBJ2-1
D gene: -

CDR3 protein: CASSLADRVDNTGELFF
V gene: TRBV28
clone size: -
J gene: TRBJ2-2
D gene: TRBD1

CDR3 protein: CASSSRPGRTDTQYF
V gene: TRBV7-6
clone size: once
J gene: TRBJ2-3
D gene: -

CDR3 protein: CAWSAVETQYF
V gene: TRBV30
clone size: once
J gene: TRBJ2-5
D gene: -

CDR3 protein: CASSPNTMNTEAFF
V gene: TRBV28
clone size: -
J gene: TRBJ1-1
D gene: -

CDR3 protein: CASSYSGQGNEQYF
V gene: TRBV6-5
clone size: -
J gene: TRBJ2-7
D gene: TRBD1

CDR3 protein: CASSLLGAGANVLTF
V gene: TRBV27
clone size: few
J gene: TRBJ2-6
D gene: -

CDR3 protein: CASSPLRTDTHGYTF
V gene: TRBV11-2
clone size: -
J gene: TRBJ1-2
D gene: -